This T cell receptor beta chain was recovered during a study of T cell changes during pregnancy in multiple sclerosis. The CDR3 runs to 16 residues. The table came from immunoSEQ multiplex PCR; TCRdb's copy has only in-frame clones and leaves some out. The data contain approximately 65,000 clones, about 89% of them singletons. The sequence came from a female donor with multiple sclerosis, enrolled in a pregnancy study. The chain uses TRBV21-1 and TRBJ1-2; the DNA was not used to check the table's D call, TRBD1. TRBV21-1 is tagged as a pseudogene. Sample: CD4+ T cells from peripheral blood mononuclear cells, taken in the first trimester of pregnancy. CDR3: CAKPDRGLQVGYGYTF. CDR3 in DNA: TGTGCCAAGCCAGACAGGGGGCTCCAAGTGGGCTATGGCTACACCTTC.